These 18 T cell receptor beta chains share one sample of origin, sequenced in a study of long-term antiretroviral therapy in people with HIV (dated by TCRdb to between 2021 and 2024). The immunoSEQ hsTCRB v3.0 assay was used at survey level resolution to sequence the TRB variable region. Sourced from immuneACCESS, this table was stored by TCRdb with only in-frame sequences that have V and J called. A share of the clones is absent; for the studies checked, an unresolved V gene accounts for under half, and the remainder has no known explanation. This sample has under 20,000 clones in its table, and roughly 78% of those were observed once. The top ten clones comprise roughly 10% of the sample. This specimen was unsorted PBMCs, taken 0.2 years after starting antiretroviral therapy. These receptors all come from a woman aged 35 to 49 with HIV.

V and J are TRBV5-4 and TRBJ2-1, with D tentatively TRBD1 (5 bases). This CDR3 is built from 15 residues. Germline V gene sequence: CDR1 SGHNT, CDR2 YYREEE (reference sequence). Trimming pared 6 bases from V and 0 bases from J, leaving 13 bases between. In DNA form, the CDR3 reads TGTGCCAGCACCTCTGGAACAGGCTCCTACAATGAGCAGTTCTTC. Translation: CASTSGTGSYNEQFF.

The CDR3 loop reads CASRSNYRENYGYTF. The DNA of the CDR3 is TGTGCCAGCAGGAGCAATTACAGGGAGAACTATGGCTACACCTTC. The rearrangement uses TRBV6-1 and TRBJ1-2; a weak D match, TRBD1 (6 bases). The CDR3 contains 15 residues. Germline assignment: CDR1 MNHNS and CDR2 SASEGT. V was cut by 6 bases and J by 2 bases, with 16 bases left in between.

This chain joins TRBV29-1 and TRBJ2-6; 12 bases are shared with TRBD1. CDR3 size: 19 residues. CDR1 SQVTM and CDR2 ANQGSEA come from the germline V gene. Losses at the gene ends were 7 bases for V and 4 bases for J; bases not matched to a gene: 17. The CDR3 region is CSAHQPMGQGANGANVLTF. Here the CDR3 DNA reads TGCAGCGCCCACCAGCCAATGGGACAGGGGGCCAACGGGGCCAACGTCCTGACTTTC.

The rearrangement joins TRBV5-1 to TRBJ1-4; D gene uncertain. This CDR3 has 14 residues. Germline assignment: CDR1 SGHRS and CDR2 YFSETQ. The V end lost 6 bases, the J end lost 8 bases, and 17 bases lay between the germline ends. The CDR3 is CASTRSGLGEKLFF. CDR3 coding DNA: TGCGCCAGCACTCGATCGGGCCTCGGGGAAAAACTGTTTTTT.

The rearrangement links TRBV2 to TRBJ2-5; TRBD2 is a possible D gene (6 bases). Germline V gene sequence: CDR1 SNHLY, CDR2 FYNNEI. V was clipped by 5 bases and J by 4 bases, with 8 bases between them. The length of the CDR3 is 12 residues. The CDR3 region is CASSNGRETQYF. The CDR3 DNA reads as TGTGCCAGCAGTAACGGGAGAGAGACCCAGTACTTC.

The V and J genes are TRBV19 and TRBJ1-5; D call uncertain. The CDR3 runs 14 residues. Germline-derived CDR1 and CDR2 are LNHDA and SQIVND (reference sequence). Trimming took off 2 bases at V and 6 bases at J, with 11 bases between the two ends. The CDR3 reads CASSITPGGQPQHF. The CDR3, as DNA: TGTGCCAGTAGTATAACCCCCGGTGGTCAGCCCCAGCATTTT.

The CDR3 here is CASSHGTGAGNTIYF. The DNA of the CDR3 is TGCGCCAGCAGCCATGGGACAGGGGCTGGAAACACCATATATTTT. The chain carries TRBV5-1 and TRBJ1-3; 10 nucleotides line up with TRBD1. V lost 4 bases, J lost 2 bases, and 3 bases stayed unmatched. This CDR3 contains 15 residues. The V gene's germline CDR1 is SGHRS and CDR2 YFSETQ.

The chain carries TRBV9 and TRBJ1-3, with TRBD1 matching over 12 bases. V lost 3 bases to trimming and J lost 0 bases; unmatched junction nucleotides: 4. CDR1 is SGDLS, CDR2 YYNGEE, per germline. There are 17 residues in the CDR3. CDR3 sequence reads: CASSAGQGAFSGNTIYF. The CDR3 DNA is TGTGCCAGCAGCGCGGGACAGGGGGCTTTCTCTGGAAACACCATATATTTT.

The rearrangement joins TRBV27 to TRBJ2-7; 10 nucleotides agree with TRBD2. J lost 1 base, V lost 5 bases, and 11 bases had no gene match. Germline V gives CDR1 MNHEY, CDR2 SMNVEV (reference sequence). This CDR3 is 17 amino acids long. The CDR3 nucleotides read TGTGCCAGCAGTCTGAGAGGACTAGCGGCGTTATCCTACGAGCAGTACTTC. The encoded protein is CASSLRGLAALSYEQYF.

The gene calls are TRBV5-8 and TRBJ1-2; D is unclear. V lost 0 bases and J lost 5, with 17 bases in between. Germline CDR1 and CDR2: SGHTS and YDEGEE. The CDR3 loop spans 16 amino acids. In DNA, the CDR3 is TGTGCCAGCAGCTTGGCCGTACCGGGTTCTCGTTATGGCTACACCTTC. Translating gives CASSLAVPGSRYGYTF.

V is TRBV20-1 and J is TRBJ2-7; D uncertain. The V gene's germline CDR1 is DFQATT and CDR2 SNEGSKA (reference sequence). Trimming removed 5 bases at V and 5 bases at J, with 10 bases between. The CDR3 consists of 11 residues. CDR3 loop: CSARAWDEQYF. The CDR3 coding sequence is TGCAGTGCTCGGGCTTGGGACGAGCAGTACTTC.

This clone was found once. Here the CDR3 DNA reads TGTGCCAGCAGCTCCGGCCCCACCTACGAGCAGTACTTC. Its protein is CASSSGPTYEQYF. The chain links TRBV7-2 to TRBJ2-7; D is unclear. Germline CDR1 reads SGHTA; CDR2 reads FQGNSA. This CDR3 spans 13 amino acids. V lost 4 bases, J lost 2 bases, and 9 bases lay in between.

Only one count was recorded for this clone. The genes are TRBV18 and TRBJ1-5; D perhaps matches TRBD1 (6 bases). The CDR3 sequence is 15 residues long. Germline-derived CDR1 and CDR2 are KGHSH and LQKENI. Trimming took 2 bases from V and 4 from J, leaving 12 bases between them. CDR3 residues: CASSPDRGGNQPQHF. DNA of the CDR3: TGTGCCAGCTCACCAGACCGAGGGGGGAATCAGCCCCAGCATTTT.

The V and J genes are TRBV11-2 and TRBJ2-7; D gene unclear. Germline V gene lookup returns CDR1 SGHAT and CDR2 FQNNGV. V lost 4 bases and J lost 0, with 7 bases in between. The CDR3 is made up of 13 amino acids. The CDR3 DNA sequence: TGTGCCAGCAGCTCGGGCCACTCCTACGAGCAGTACTTC. Residues: CASSSGHSYEQYF.

This rearrangement joins TRBV4-3 to TRBJ1-6; D gene uncertain. The germline V gene has CDR1 LGHNA and CDR2 YSLEER. The CDR3 contains 12 residues. V was trimmed by 4 bases and J by 8 bases, leaving 6 bases between them. CDR3 in amino acids: CASSLGDSPLHF. The CDR3 DNA follows: TGCGCCAGCAGCCTCGGGGATTCACCCCTCCACTTT.

The rearrangement uses TRBV27 and TRBJ1-1; 10 bases align to TRBD1. The germline V gene has CDR1 MNHEY and CDR2 SMNVEV (reference sequence). V shed 5 bases, J shed 1 base, and the junction held 13 bases outside the gene matches. This CDR3 has 18 residues. CDR3 in DNA: TGTGCCAGCAGTGACTTACCGGGACAGGGGAGTCGGAACACTGAAGCTTTCTTT. As protein: CASSDLPGQGSRNTEAFF.

A note on this clone: One end of the junction varies from germline; a read error may be responsible. This chain links TRBV29-1 with TRBJ2-7, with D hard to call. The CDR3 runs to 13 residues. Germline lookup yields CDR1 SQVTM and CDR2 ANQGSEA. In DNA, the CDR3 is TGCAGCGTAGAAGACTTAAGCTCCTACGAGCAGTACTTC. It is translated as CSVEDLSSYEQYF.

Here the CDR3 DNA reads TGTGCCAGCAGCCGGGCAGGAGTTAATGAAAAACTGTTTTTT. It encodes CASSRAGVNEKLFF. The rearrangement uses TRBV7-9 and TRBJ1-4; D uncertain. This CDR3 region has 14 residues. Germline-derived CDR1 and CDR2 are SEHNR and FQNEAQ (reference sequence). The V and J ends lost 5 bases and 4 bases respectively, with 11 bases between them.